Described below is a single T cell receptor (beta chain) sequence and its context. This sample was taken from a study of response to subunit inactivated influenza vaccine. The CDR3 is 14 amino acids. Germline values: CDR1 LGHNA, CDR2 YSLEER. V lost 0 bases and J 8 bases, leaving 12 bases between the germline ends. TCRdb reprocessed the RT-PCR reads with MiXCR, giving one entry per CDR3 protein. The data show fewer than 800,000 distinct CDR3 sequences, 15% to 18% seen once. This receptor was identified in a man between 50 and 59 years old who received an inactivated influenza vaccine. Here the sequenced sample was PBMCs from blood, taken about 13 days after vaccination. The chain has TRBV4-3 and TRBJ2-3, with D possibly called TRBD1 or TRBD2 (6 bases each). The CDR3 region is CASSQEPGAGTQYF. The CDR3 DNA is TGCGCCAGCAGCCAAGAGCCGGGGGCAGGTACGCAGTATTTT.